What follows are 26 T cell receptor beta chains derived from one specimen sequenced in a study of cytomegalovirus exposure and HLA in healthy donors. TCRdb's table, derived via immunoSEQ multiplex PCR, lists solely in-frame clones and lacks some. The table shows 150,000 to 200,000 clones, with 75% to 90% occurring only once. The source material was PBMCs. The source is a man between 18 and 35 years old in good health and CMV-seropositive.

This rearrangement joins TRBV5-1 to TRBJ2-1; D gene ambiguous. The V end lost 0 bases, the J end lost 7 bases, and 8 bases lay between the germline ends. CDR1 and CDR2 from the germline V gene are SGHRS and YFSETQ. This CDR3 region has 13 residues. CDR3 DNA: TGCGCCAGCAGCTTGGCTGTGGAGAATGAGCAGTTCTTC. Its protein is CASSLAVENEQFF.

V usage is TRBV27 and J usage is TRBJ2-2; D gene unclear. The V end was cut by 6 bases, the J end by 6 bases, with 14 bases between. This CDR3 is built from 14 residues. Germline CDR1 is MNHEY and CDR2 is SMNVEV (reference sequence). CDR3 sequence reads: CASSPSTRAGELFF. The CDR3 coding sequence is TGTGCCAGCAGCCCCTCCACTCGCGCCGGGGAGCTGTTTTTT.

This chain uses TRBV5-1 with TRBJ1-1; the D gene is possibly TRBD1 (5 bases). CDR1 and CDR2 (germline): SGHRS, YFSETQ. The CDR3 loop spans 15 amino acids. The germline V and J ends were trimmed by 0 bases and 7 bases, with 16 bases remaining between them. The CDR3 DNA follows: TGCGCCAGCAGCTTGGATGGTAGGGTGGGGGGTGAAGCTTTCTTT. This encodes CASSLDGRVGGEAFF.

This chain joins TRBV30 and TRBJ1-2; 7 bases align to TRBD1. The CDR3 contains 9 residues. CDR1 is GTSNPN, CDR2 SVGIG, per germline (reference sequence). CDR3 loop: CATGDGYTF. CDR3 nucleotides: TGTGCTACAGGGGATGGCTACACCTTC. The whole variable domain, remainder taken from reference TRBV30 and TRBJ1-2, is SQTIHQWPATLVQPVGSPLSLECTVEGTSNPNLYWYRQAAGRGLQLLFYSVGIGQISSEVPQNLSASRPQDRQFILSSKKLLLSDSGFYLCATGDGYTFGSGTRLTVV.

The chain couples TRBV30 to TRBJ1-1, with D uncertain. Germline V gives CDR1 GTSNPN, CDR2 SVGIG (reference sequence). The CDR3 contains 15 residues. Between the trimmed V and J ends, which lost 0 bases and 0 bases, there was a span of 11 bases. CDR3 nucleotides: TGTGCCTGGAGTGTAGGTCGGACTTTGAACACTGAAGCTTTCTTT. Amino acids: CAWSVGRTLNTEAFF.

This sequence joins TRBV6-1 and TRBJ2-1; 7 bases align to TRBD2. The V segment lost 4 bases and the J segment 3 bases; nucleotides outside the gene matches: 6. The CDR3 length is 15 residues. Germline CDR1 reads MNHNS; CDR2 reads SASEGT. CDR3 sequence reads: CASSVGGSYYNEQFF. As DNA, the CDR3 is TGTGCCAGCAGTGTGGGCGGGAGTTACTACAATGAGCAGTTCTTC.

The chain is built from TRBV5-5 and TRBJ1-1, with 9 bases fitting TRBD1. This CDR3 is 16 amino acids long. V lost 0 bases and J lost 10; bases outside the gene matches: 13. Germline V gives CDR1 SGHKS, CDR2 YYEKEE (reference sequence). In DNA, the CDR3 is TGTGCCAGCAGCTTGGCGTTTGCACAGGGGGCTGATGGAGCTTTCTTT. Translated: CASSLAFAQGADGAFF.

The chain joins TRBV27 to TRBJ2-2; no firm D call. This CDR3 has 15 residues. V was trimmed by 2 bases and J by 6 bases, leaving 13 bases between them. Germline loops: CDR1 MNHEY, CDR2 SMNVEV (reference sequence). In DNA, the CDR3 is TGTGCCAGCAGTTTACATCCTTCGGTGGCCGGGGAGCTGTTTTTT. It encodes CASSLHPSVAGELFF.

The CDR3 nucleotides read TGTGCCAGCAGCTTAGCCTCTGGGAGGCCCTCCTACGAGCAGTACTTC. Protein product: CASSLASGRPSYEQYF. This sequence joins TRBV7-6 and TRBJ2-7, with a tentative D call TRBD2 (6 bases). The germline V and J ends were trimmed by 0 bases and 0 bases, with 12 bases remaining between them. CDR1 SGHVS and CDR2 FNYEAQ come from the germline V gene. The CDR3 has 16 amino acids.

This clone is labeled large. The chain joins TRBV30 to TRBJ2-7; 7 bases match TRBD1. Germline V gives CDR1 GTSNPN, CDR2 SVGIG (reference sequence). The CDR3 runs to 15 residues. V lost 2 bases to trimming and J lost 0 bases; unmatched junction nucleotides: 7. CDR3 sequence (DNA): TGTGCCTGGAGTAGAAGGGGGCGGGCCTCCTACGAGCAGTACTTC. Translation gives CAWSRRGRASYEQYF. The full variable domain, its missing parts supplied by reference TRBV30 and TRBJ2-7, is SQTIHQWPATLVQPVGSPLSLECTVEGTSNPNLYWYRQAAGRGLQLLFYSVGIGQISSEVPQNLSASRPQDRQFILSSKKLLLSDSGFYLCAWSRRGRASYEQYFGPGTRLTVT.

The rearrangement joins TRBV19 to TRBJ2-2, with 15 bases that match TRBD2. With V trimmed by 5 bases and J by 8 bases, 6 bases remained unmatched. The CDR3 length is 16 residues. The germline CDR1 and CDR2 sequences are LNHDA and SQIVND (reference sequence). The CDR3 reads CASSVGLAGGSGELFF. CDR3 bases: TGTGCCAGTAGTGTCGGACTAGCGGGAGGGTCAGGGGAGCTGTTTTTT.

This chain links TRBV30 with TRBJ2-1, with TRBD2 as a possible D gene (6 bases). The CDR3 runs to 12 residues. Germline-derived CDR1 and CDR2 are GTSNPN and SVGIG (reference sequence). V lost 1 base and J 6 bases, leaving 7 bases between the germline ends. The CDR3 DNA reads TGTGCCTGGAGTGGGACTACCAATGAGCAGTTCTTC. Translating gives CAWSGTTNEQFF.

A single count supports this clone. J is TRBJ2-3 and V is TRBV5-1; 12 nucleotides align to TRBD2. Germline V gene data show CDR1 as SGHRS and CDR2 as YFSETQ. The CDR3 consists of 16 residues. Trimming took 0 bases from V and 3 from J; bases not matched to a gene: 2. The CDR3 loop reads CASSLVLAGGTDTQYF. The CDR3 bases are TGCGCCAGCAGCTTGGTACTAGCGGGAGGAACAGATACGCAGTATTTT.

V is TRBV6-5 and J is TRBJ2-4; D ambiguous. V gave up 7 bases and J gave up 4 bases, with 5 bases separating them. This CDR3 contains 11 residues. Per the germline V gene, CDR1 is MNHEY and CDR2 is SVGAGI. The CDR3 region is CASTQKNIQYF. CDR3 DNA sequence: TGTGCCAGCACCCAAAAAAACATTCAGTACTTC.

CDR3 nucleotide sequence: TGCGCCAGCAGCCAAGAAGCAACAGGCGTCTCCTACGAGCAGTACTTC. Encoded protein: CASSQEATGVSYEQYF. The chain uses TRBV4-1 and TRBJ2-7; possibly TRBD1 for D (5 bases). V was trimmed by 0 bases and J by 0 bases, leaving 12 bases between them. In germline, CDR1 is MGHRA, CDR2 YSYEKL. The CDR3 is 16 amino acids.

The V gene is TRBV29-1, the J gene TRBJ1-2, with D hard to call. Germline CDR1 reads SQVTM; CDR2 reads ANQGSEA. V was pared by 0 bases and J by 5 bases, with 4 bases between. CDR3 length equals 11 residues. This CDR3 reads CSVEDRYGYTF. CDR3 DNA sequence: TGCAGCGTTGAAGATCGGTATGGCTACACCTTC.

CDR3 amino acids: CASSQPRQGARIQAFF. CDR3 sequence (DNA): TGCGCCAGCAGCCAACCTCGACAGGGGGCTAGGATCCAAGCTTTCTTT. The chain recombines TRBV4-1 with TRBJ1-1; 10 nucleotides agree with TRBD1. CDR1 is MGHRA, CDR2 YSYEKL, per germline. V shed 2 bases and J 9 bases; nucleotides not matched to a gene: 12. CDR3 length equals 16 residues.

This clone was observed a handful of times. Other DNA variants within this sample encode the same CDR3. The genes are TRBV19 and TRBJ1-5, with TRBD1 matching 11 bases. The V gene's germline CDR1 is LNHDA and CDR2 SQIVND (reference sequence). Unmatched junction bases numbered 2, after V lost 3 bases and J lost 4 bases. CDR3 size: 15 residues. The CDR3 DNA follows: TGTGCCAGTAGTATGGGACAGGGGGGGAATCAGCCCCAGCATTTT. Translation: CASSMGQGGNQPQHF. Full variable domain (missing parts from reference TRBV19 and TRBJ1-5): DGGITQSPKYLFRKEGQNVTLSCEQNLNHDAMYWYRQDPGQGLRLIYYSQIVNDFQKGDIAEGYSVSREKKESFPLTVTSAQKNPTAFYLCASSMGQGGNQPQHFGDGTRLSIL.

The rearrangement links TRBV11-2 to TRBJ2-2; TRBD2 agrees at 10 bases. CDR3 length: 17 residues. J was trimmed by 0 bases and V by 4 bases; bases with no gene match: 5. Looked up from germline, CDR1 is SGHAT and CDR2 is FQNNGV. The CDR3 bases are TGTGCCAGCAGCTCTAGAGCGGGAGGGACGAACACCGGGGAGCTGTTTTTT. The encoded protein is CASSSRAGGTNTGELFF.

This sequence joins TRBV18 and TRBJ2-2; TRBD2 matches 7 bases. Germline CDR1 and CDR2: KGHSH and LQKENI. The CDR3 has 16 residues. Trimming cost V 3 bases and J 4 bases; bases outside gene matches: 8. Here the CDR3 reads CASSPEAGDFTGELFF. The CDR3 DNA reads TGTGCCAGCTCACCGGAGGCGGGAGATTTCACCGGGGAGCTGTTTTTT. The full variable domain, completed using reference TRBV18 and TRBJ2-2, is NAGVMQNPRHLVRRRGQEARLRCSPMKGHSHVYWYRQLPEEGLKFMVYLQKENIIDESGMPKERFSAEFPKEGPSILRIQQVVRGDSAAYFCASSPEAGDFTGELFFGEGSRLTVL.

DNA of the CDR3: TGCGCCAGCAGCCCTGGACTAGCGGGCACCTACGAGCAGTACTTC. Translation: CASSPGLAGTYEQYF. V gene TRBV5-1 combines with J gene TRBJ2-7; 11 nucleotides align to TRBD2. The CDR3 runs 15 residues. CDR1 and CDR2 (germline): SGHRS, YFSETQ. V dropped 4 bases and J dropped 2; count of bases not matched to a gene: 5.

J is TRBJ2-5 and V is TRBV27; 11 bases match TRBD1. The CDR3 spans 14 residues. Germline V gene sequence: CDR1 MNHEY, CDR2 SMNVEV (reference sequence). The J segment lost 4 bases and the V segment lost 6 bases, leaving 4 bases of the junction unmatched. In DNA form, the CDR3 reads TGTGCCAGCAGCCTAGGGACAGGGGGAGAGACCCAGTACTTC. Its translation is CASSLGTGGETQYF.

This chain uses TRBV4-3 with TRBJ2-4, with a possible D match to TRBD2 (6 bases). The CDR3 extends over 15 amino acids. Germline CDR1 and CDR2: LGHNA and YSLEER. V was shortened by 1 base and J by 8 bases, with 15 bases between the two germline ends. Here the CDR3 reads CASSQGTGEYHIQYF. In nucleotides, the CDR3 is TGCGCCAGCAGCCAAGGCACGGGAGAGTATCACATTCAGTACTTC.

The rearrangement links TRBV28 to TRBJ2-5; TRBD2 agrees at 10 bases. CDR1 is MDHEN and CDR2 is SYDVKM in the germline V gene. Unmatched junction bases numbered 7, after V lost 6 bases and J lost 3 bases. CDR3 length: 15 residues. This CDR3 reads CASSSGTSVKETQYF. In nucleotides, the CDR3 is TGTGCCAGCAGCTCTGGGACTAGCGTAAAAGAGACCCAGTACTTC.

This chain links TRBV4-2 with TRBJ2-2, with a possible D match to TRBD2 (5 bases). This CDR3 is 14 amino acids long. The germline V gene has CDR1 LGHNA and CDR2 YNFKEQ. Trimming removed 1 base from V and 7 bases from J, with 10 bases in between. CDR3 DNA: TGTGCCAGCAGCCAAGGGAGAGGGAACGGGGAGCTGTTTTTT. As protein: CASSQGRGNGELFF.

J is TRBJ1-5 and V is TRBV14; D uncertain. Germline V gives CDR1 SGHDN, CDR2 FVKESK. The CDR3 covers 13 residues. Trimming removed 4 bases at V and 4 bases at J, with 8 bases between. The CDR3 here is CASSLQWNQPQHF. CDR3 in DNA: TGTGCCAGCAGCCTACAATGGAATCAGCCCCAGCATTTT.